These 26 T cell receptor beta chains originate from one sample sequenced in a study of T cell responses to AZD1222 COVID-19 vaccine. The repertoire was sequenced with immunoSEQ multiplex PCR; TCRdb's copy has only in-frame clones and lacks some. The table includes 120,000 to 150,000 clones, about 90% detected once. Source: peripheral blood, taken on day 0 of AZD1222 vaccination. The receptors derive from an adult in good health.

The chain joins TRBV27 to TRBJ2-3, with TRBD2 matching over 10 bases. This CDR3 is built from 15 residues. Trimming removed 2 bases from V and 8 bases from J; junction bases left unmatched: 7. The germline gives CDR1 MNHEY, CDR2 SMNVEV (reference sequence). The CDR3 loop reads CASSLTSGNPLTQYF. The CDR3 DNA follows: TGTGCCAGCAGTTTAACTAGCGGGAACCCCCTTACGCAGTATTTT.

The chain employs TRBV7-9 and TRBJ1-2, with D perhaps matching TRBD1 (5 bases). Trimming took 5 bases from V and 6 from J, leaving 16 bases between them. The CDR3 has 14 amino acids. The germline CDR1 and CDR2 sequences are SEHNR and FQNEAQ (reference sequence). Here the CDR3 DNA reads TGTGCCAGCAGCCCCTTGGGGGGTATAGATGGCTACACCTTC. Its translation: CASSPLGGIDGYTF.

This chain links TRBV28 with TRBJ2-7, with 11 bases aligning to TRBD1. Per germline, CDR1 MDHEN and CDR2 SYDVKM. The CDR3 length is 16 residues. Trimming took 1 base from V and 1 from J; bases not matched to a gene: 3. CDR3 region: CASSLLGQGVSYEQYF. The CDR3 DNA reads as TGTGCCAGCAGTTTATTGGGACAGGGGGTTTCCTACGAGCAGTACTTC.

The chain employs TRBV7-9 and TRBJ2-1; D is perhaps TRBD2 (6 bases). Germline CDR1 and CDR2: SEHNR and FQNEAQ (reference sequence). The CDR3 sequence is 17 residues long. The germline V and J ends were trimmed by 5 bases and 6 bases, with 23 bases remaining between them. The CDR3 loop reads CASSLPVTWEAGNEQFF. CDR3 in DNA: TGTGCCAGCAGCCTACCGGTGACGTGGGAGGCCGGCAATGAGCAGTTCTTC. The variable domain in full, completed from reference TRBV7-9 and TRBJ2-1, reads DTGVSQNPRHKITKRGQNVTFRCDPISEHNRLYWYRQTLGQGPEFLTYFQNEAQLEKSRLLSDRFSAERPKGSFSTLEIQRTEQGDSAMYLCASSLPVTWEAGNEQFFGPGTRLTVL.

The rearrangement uses TRBV21-1 and TRBJ1-5. TRBV21-1 is a known pseudogene. The CDR3 sequence is 14 residues long. The CDR3 protein is CASSSPDPNQPQHF. CDR3 nucleotides: TGTGCCAGCAGTTCCCCGGACCCCAATCAGCCCCAGCATTTT.

The CDR3 DNA reads as TGTGCCAGCAGTTTAAGGCCTAGCGAGCAGTACTTC. This gives the protein CASSLRPSEQYF. The chain recombines TRBV12-3 or TRBV12-4 with TRBJ2-7; the D is unclear. V gave up 2 bases and J gave up 6 bases, with 8 bases separating them. This CDR3 has 12 residues.

This chain links TRBV3-1 (or the pseudogene TRBV3-2) with TRBJ1-4; tentative D call: TRBD1 (6 bases). V was pared by 1 base and J by 7 bases, with 10 bases between. Germline CDR1 LGHDT, CDR2 YNNKEL (reference sequence). The CDR3 has 14 amino acids. CDR3 in DNA: TGTGCCAGCAGCCAAGTAGGGGGAGGTGAAAAACTGTTTTTT. It encodes CASSQVGGGEKLFF.

The chain joins TRBV13 to TRBJ1-2; weak D call: TRBD1 (6 bases). The CDR3 loop spans 15 amino acids. In germline, CDR1 is PRHDT, CDR2 FYEKMQ (reference sequence). The V end was cut by 0 bases, the J end by 4 bases, with 12 bases between. CDR3 nucleotide sequence: TGTGCCAGCAGCTTAGGGGGCTCGGACAGCTATGGCTACACCTTC. Protein product: CASSLGGSDSYGYTF.

V gene TRBV12-3 or TRBV12-4 combines with J gene TRBJ2-7; no reliable D call. The CDR3 runs 10 residues. V was clipped by 9 bases and J by 5 bases, with 8 bases between them. The CDR3 DNA is TGTGCCAGTGGTAATAACGAGCAGTACTTC. Protein product: CASGNNEQYF.

This chain uses TRBV28 with TRBJ2-7; 9 bases map to TRBD1. The germline V gene encodes CDR1 MDHEN and CDR2 SYDVKM. Germline trimming cut 3 bases from V and 3 bases from J; bases unmatched to any gene: 6. This CDR3 region has 15 residues. Here the CDR3 reads CASSFVGTGIYEQYF. Here the CDR3 DNA reads TGTGCCAGCAGTTTCGTCGGGACAGGGATCTACGAGCAGTACTTC. Full variable domain (rest looked up from reference TRBV28 and TRBJ2-7): DVKVTQSSRYLVKRTGEKVFLECVQDMDHENMFWYRQDPGLGLRLIYFSYDVKMKEKGDIPEGYSVSREKKERFSLILESASTNQTSMYLCASSFVGTGIYEQYFGPGTRLTVT.

This chain connects TRBV2 to TRBJ2-1; 7 bases match TRBD2. The germline CDR1 and CDR2 sequences are SNHLY and FYNNEI. Losses at the gene ends were 2 bases for V and 4 bases for J; bases not matched to a gene: 8. The CDR3 contains 16 residues. In nucleotides, the CDR3 is TGTGCCAGCAGTGAAAGACTAGCAACAGTATACAATGAGCAGTTCTTC. The encoded protein is CASSERLATVYNEQFF. Variable domain in full (rest from reference TRBV2 and TRBJ2-1): EPEVTQTPSHQVTQMGQEVILRCVPISNHLYFYWYRQILGQKVEFLVSFYNNEISEKSEIFDDQFSVERPDGSNFTLKIRSTKLEDSAMYFCASSERLATVYNEQFFGPGTRLTVL.

J is TRBJ2-6 and V is TRBV25-1, with TRBD1 identical over 7 bases. V was clipped by 2 bases and J by 2 bases; unmatched bases: 3. The CDR3 has 16 residues. CDR1 and CDR2 (germline): MGHDK, SYGVNS. The CDR3 is CASSEDRVAGANVLTF. The CDR3 bases are TGTGCCAGCAGTGAAGACAGGGTAGCTGGGGCCAACGTCCTGACTTTC.

J is TRBJ1-2 and V is TRBV2; D is possibly TRBD1 (6 bases). The V end lost 3 bases, the J end lost 1 base, and 12 bases lay between the germline ends. Germline loops: CDR1 SNHLY, CDR2 FYNNEI. The CDR3 is 15 residues long. The CDR3 DNA is TGTGCCAGCAGTGACCGGGGGGCTTATAACTATGGCTACACCTTC. Translating gives CASSDRGAYNYGYTF.

The rearrangement uses TRBV18 and TRBJ1-6; D unclear. The CDR3 runs 16 residues. In germline, CDR1 is KGHSH, CDR2 LQKENI. Trimming removed 4 bases at V and 2 bases at J, with 12 bases between. The CDR3 spells CASSRSPATYNSPLHF. The CDR3 bases are TGTGCCAGCTCACGTTCTCCGGCCACCTATAATTCACCCCTCCACTTT.

V is TRBV4-1 and J is TRBJ1-4; TRBD1 is a possible D gene (6 bases). The CDR3 runs 15 residues. V was pared by 4 bases and J by 7 bases, with 16 bases between. Germline-derived CDR1 and CDR2 are MGHRA and YSYEKL. The DNA of the CDR3 is TGCGCCAGCAGCCCGCAAGAGGGGGAGGCTGAAAAACTGTTTTTT. As protein: CASSPQEGEAEKLFF.

V usage is TRBV6-6 and J usage is TRBJ2-1; 9 nucleotides align to TRBD1. The V and J ends lost 2 bases and 6 bases, in that order; junction bases with no gene match: 5. Germline CDR1 and CDR2: MNHNY and SVGAGI (reference sequence). This CDR3 has 15 residues. CDR3: CASSYGGQGSNEQFF. As DNA, the CDR3 is TGTGCCAGCAGTTACGGCGGACAGGGGAGCAATGAGCAGTTCTTC.

This rearrangement joins TRBV28 to TRBJ1-6, with a possible D match to TRBD1 (6 bases). The CDR3 has 13 residues. The germline gives CDR1 MDHEN, CDR2 SYDVKM. The germline V and J ends were trimmed by 7 bases and 5 bases, with 9 bases remaining between them. CDR3 sequence: CASTQGNNSPLHF. The CDR3 DNA sequence: TGTGCCAGCACTCAGGGGAATAATTCACCCCTCCACTTT.

The gene calls are TRBV10-2 and TRBJ1-2; the D is unclear. This CDR3 contains 14 residues. Germline V gene sequence: CDR1 WSHSY, CDR2 SAAADI. The V and J ends lost 7 bases and 3 bases respectively, with 15 bases between them. As DNA, the CDR3 is TGCGCCAGCACTTTAGGACTTACCGACTATGGCTACACCTTC. Encoded protein: CASTLGLTDYGYTF.

The chain recombines TRBV11-2 with TRBJ2-7; D perhaps matches TRBD1 (6 bases). The germline CDR1 and CDR2 sequences are SGHAT and FQNNGV. V shed 5 bases and J shed 2 bases, with 16 bases lying between them. This CDR3 region has 15 residues. CDR3 in DNA: TGTGCCAGCAGCCCCTTAGACAGGCTGGCCTACGAGCAGTACTTC. Protein sequence: CASSPLDRLAYEQYF.

Turning to this clone: Because the CDR3's place on the DNA is in doubt, the DNA is left out and the CDR3 is given as listed by TCRdb. The rearrangement links TRBV7-2 to TRBJ1-2. The V gene's germline CDR1 is SGHTA and CDR2 FQGNSA. The CDR3 length equals 12 residues, ends included. The CDR3 sequence: CASSLVGVGNTF.

The chain is built from TRBV9 and TRBJ2-6, with D unclear. With 7 bases removed from V and 0 bases from J, the gap between germline ends came to 8 bases. The germline CDR1 and CDR2 sequences are SGDLS and YYNGEE. The CDR3 length is 14 residues. CDR3 sequence (DNA): TGTGCCAGCGGTTATTACTCTGGGGCCAACGTCCTGACTTTC. Translation: CASGYYSGANVLTF.

J is TRBJ2-5 and V is TRBV24-1; D remains ambiguous. Germline V gene lookup returns CDR1 KGHDR and CDR2 SFDVKD. The CDR3 covers 13 residues. V was pared by 4 bases and J by 4 bases, with 9 bases between. The CDR3 DNA follows: TGTGCCACCAGTGACCCCTACACAGAGACCCAGTACTTC. This codes for CATSDPYTETQYF.

The genes are TRBV7-3 and TRBJ2-1, with TRBD1 as a possible D gene (6 bases). The CDR3 consists of 12 residues. Trimming took 3 bases from V and 11 from J, leaving 11 bases between them. The germline V gene encodes CDR1 SGHTA and CDR2 FQGTGA. Here the CDR3 DNA reads TGTGCCAGCAGCTTGTCAGGGGACCAGCAGTTCTTC. It is translated as CASSLSGDQQFF.

This clone has only one observation. This chain joins TRBV19 and TRBJ2-5; D is possibly TRBD1 (5 bases). Germline V gives CDR1 LNHDA, CDR2 SQIVND (reference sequence). Trimming left V 5 bases short and J 1 base short, with 17 bases between. The CDR3 is made up of 16 amino acids. This chain's CDR3 is CASSSGIGHLQETQYF. The CDR3 nucleotides read TGTGCCAGTAGTTCCGGAATCGGACATCTCCAAGAGACCCAGTACTTC.

The chain has TRBV2 and TRBJ1-5; 10 nucleotides agree with TRBD1. The CDR3 length is 14 residues. Per the germline V gene, CDR1 is SNHLY and CDR2 is FYNNEI. V lost 4 bases to trimming and J lost 5 bases; unmatched junction nucleotides: 2. The CDR3 here is CASSVGTGDQPQHF. The CDR3 DNA is TGTGCCAGCAGTGTCGGGACAGGGGATCAGCCCCAGCATTTT.

V and J are TRBV12-3 or TRBV12-4 and TRBJ1-2; TRBD1 matches 8 bases. CDR3 length: 13 amino acids. The J segment lost 8 bases and the V segment lost 6 bases, leaving 8 bases of the junction unmatched. In nucleotides, the CDR3 is TGTGCCAGCAGCTGGACAGGGTGGCAAGGCTACACCTTC. Its translation: CASSWTGWQGYTF.